Described below is a single TCR beta chain sequence and its context. The data originate from a study of blood T cell repertoires in COVID-19. Across the whole study: There were acute and convalescent COVID-19 samples, and they came from the United States, Italy and Spain. Sources were T cells, B-cell-depleted T cells, or PBMCs; the material itself was cDNA or gDNA.

This CDR3 is 15 amino acids long. Trimming removed 1 base at V and 6 bases at J, with 15 bases between. CDR1 and CDR2 from the germline V gene are SEHNR and FQNEAQ (reference sequence). Source study methods: Amplification of reference gene primers was used by the study to estimate nucleated cell counts. Data came from immunoSEQ multiplex PCR; TCRdb stores just in-frame clones and leaves some out. That table gives V, J and clone size, and the DNA gave D and trimming. The data contain about 140,000 clones, roughly 80% of them singletons. The sequenced material came from peripheral blood. This chain joins TRBV7-9 and TRBJ1-1, with D possibly TRBD1 on 5 matching bases. The source of this sequence is a woman between 45 and 60 years old with active or convalescent COVID-19. Here the CDR3 DNA reads TGTGCCAGCAGCTTAGATGGACACAGTCGGGCTGAAGCTTTCTTT. Translating gives CASSLDGHSRAEAFF.